This TCR beta chain was observed in a study of blood T cell repertoires in COVID-19. Here immunoSEQ multiplex PCR was the method, and the copy in TCRdb shows in-frame clones only, minus some. The sample holds roughly 260,000 clones, 70% to 85% seen once. This clone has only one observation. This CDR3 has 18 residues. This receptor was taken from a woman aged 40 to 55 with active or convalescent COVID-19. This sequence joins TRBV7-5 and TRBJ1-5; the D segment call TRBD1 is taken from the table without a DNA check. TRBV7-5 is an annotated pseudogene. Sequencing was done on a sample of peripheral blood. CDR3 DNA sequence: TGTGTCAGAAGCCTAGAATATCCGCCTCAACATAGCAATCAGCCCCAGCATTTT. Protein product: CVRSLEYPPQHSNQPQHF.